The present TCR beta chain was sequenced within a study of blood T cell repertoires in COVID-19. The CDR3 runs to 16 residues. The ends were cut back, 2 bases at V and 0 bases at J, with 11 bases in the middle. Germline CDR1 reads SGHNT; CDR2 reads YENEEA. Original processing notes: Estimation of nucleated cell counts was performed using reference gene primer amplification. Sequencing was performed with immunoSEQ multiplex PCR; in TCRdb, only in-frame clones are kept and a portion is missing. For V, J and clone size, that table is used; D and trimming come from the DNA. Of around 61,000 clones listed, 70% to 90% are singletons.

The TCR comes from a man aged 45-65 years with active COVID-19. The chain links TRBV11-3 to TRBJ1-3; D is unclear. The source material was peripheral blood. The CDR3 sequence is CASSLSYPGSGNTIYF. The CDR3 region has the DNA TGTGCCAGCAGCTTAAGCTACCCAGGCTCTGGAAACACCATATATTTT.